A selection of T cell receptor beta chains follows, all from one sample in a study of immune characterization of retroperitoneal liposarcoma. TCRdb ran MiXCR on the PCR reads and lists one entry per CDR3 protein. The repertoire holds just over 1,400 distinct CDR3 sequences, with roughly 45% as singletons. Sequenced input: tumor tissue. These receptors were obtained from a female donor with retroperitoneal liposarcoma. CDR3s include the opening cysteine and the closing phenylalanine or tryptophan. A D gene is named only where the DNA matches it firmly. Not every row has a clone size; where given, it reads once, few, many or a size class.

v_gene	d_gene	j_gene	abundance	CDR3nt	CDR3aa
TRBV12-3/TRBV12-4	NA	TRBJ2-5	NA	TGTGCCAGCAGTTCAGACATTGGGGCCTACAATGAGCAGTACTTC	CASSSDIGAYNEQYF
TRBV7-6	NA	TRBJ2-6	few	TGTGCCACTGGGGTTGGGGCCAACGTCCTGACTTTC	CATGVGANVLTF
TRBV6-1	TRBD1	TRBJ2-1	NA	TGTGCCAGCAGTCCCCGGACAGGGTTTAGCTCCTACGAGCAGTTCTTC	CASSPRTGFSSYEQFF
TRBV7-2	NA	TRBJ2-7	few	TGTGCCAGCAGCTTATTCGTGTCGACAGGCTACTCCTACGAGCAGTACTTC	CASSLFVSTGYSYEQYF
TRBV4-1	TRBD2	TRBJ2-3	NA	TGTGCCAGCAGCCGGCTGACTAGCGGGTACACAGATACGCAGTATTTT	CASSRLTSGYTDTQYF
TRBV6-1	NA	TRBJ2-7	NA	TGTGCCAGCAGTGAAAGGGGGACAGAGCAGTACTTC	CASSERGTEQYF
TRBV11-2	TRBD2	TRBJ2-1	NA	TGTGCCAGCAGCCGGGTGGATAGCGGGCTCTACAATGAGCAGTTCTTC	CASSRVDSGLYNEQFF
TRBV7-2	NA	TRBJ2-7	NA	TGTGCCAGCAGCTCACGCCCAGGGGGGGTGTACGAGCAGTACTTC	CASSSRPGGVYEQYF
TRBV7-2	TRBD1	TRBJ2-7	NA	TGTGCCAGCAGCTTAAACGGACAGGGATTCTCCTACAATGAGCAGTACTTC	CASSLNGQGFSYNEQYF
TRBV7-2	TRBD2	TRBJ2-7	few	TGTGCCAGCAGCTTTAGCGGGGGATCCTACGAGCAGTACTTC	CASSFSGGSYEQYF
TRBV6-1	NA	TRBJ2-1	few	TGTGCCAGCAGTCCTGGGATCGGCTACAATGAGCAGTTCTTC	CASSPGIGYNEQFF
TRBV7-6	NA	TRBJ2-7	NA	TGTGCCACTACGTCCATCTACGAGCAGTACTTC	CATTSIYEQYF
TRBV25-1	TRBD2	TRBJ2-5	NA	TGTGCCAGCAGTGAATCGACTAGCGGGGAAGGGGAGACCCAGTACTTC	CASSESTSGEGETQYF
TRBV6-1	TRBD2	TRBJ2-1	large	TGTGCCAGCAGTGACCCGGGACTAGCGGGGACTTACTCCTACAATGAGCAGTTCTTC	CASSDPGLAGTYSYNEQFF
TRBV7-2	TRBD2	TRBJ2-3	few	TGTGCCAGCAGCCTTTCGGTATCGGGGGGGCGGGCAGATACGCAGTATTTT	CASSLSVSGGRADTQYF
TRBV27	TRBD2	TRBJ2-1	few	TGTGCCAGCAGCCAGGGACTAGCGGGAGTCCCACCTGGTAAATACAATGAGCAGTTCTTC	CASSQGLAGVPPGKYNEQFF
TRBV6-9	NA	TRBJ2-7	NA	TGTGCCAGCAGTTACTTGGCTGAGTCGGCTTACAATGAGCAGTACTTC	CASSYLAESAYNEQYF
TRBV6-1	NA	TRBJ2-7	few	TGTGCCAGCAGTGAATTTTACGGCTCCTACGAGCAGTACTTC	CASSEFYGSYEQYF
TRBV6-1	TRBD2	TRBJ2-5	few	TGTGCCAGCACCCTAAGGACTAGCGGGAGTGGGGAGCAGTACTTC	CASTLRTSGSGEQYF
TRBV6-1	NA	TRBJ2-7	NA	TGTGCCAGCAGTTTGCCCGCCGGTACAGGGTGGTACGAGCAGTACTTC	CASSLPAGTGWYEQYF
TRBV7-8	NA	TRBJ2-1	once	TGTGCCAGCAGCCCAAGGATCCGGGATGAGCAGTTCTTC	CASSPRIRDEQFF
TRBV27	NA	TRBJ2-3	NA	TGTGCCAGCAGTTTTGCGGCGCCCACAGATACGCAGTATTTT	CASSFAAPTDTQYF
TRBV12-3/TRBV12-4	NA	TRBJ2-7	few	TGTGCCAGCAGTTTTTTAGCGGAGTACAATGAGCAGTACTTC	CASSFLAEYNEQYF
TRBV6-6	NA	TRBJ2-1	NA	TGTGCCAGCAGTTACTCTGCCTTAAGGGTGCTGTCGGAGACCCAGTTCTTC	CASSYSALRVLSETQFF
TRBV6-1	TRBD2	TRBJ2-1	few	TGTGCCAGCCGTGGGATGGCGGGAGGGAGATACAATGAGCAGTTCTTC	CASRGMAGGRYNEQFF
TRBV6-1	TRBD2	TRBJ2-1	NA	TGTGCCAGCAGTGAGGAGACTAGCGGGGGGGTCCAAGAGACCCAGTTCTTC	CASSEETSGGVQETQFF
TRBV12-3/TRBV12-4	TRBD2	TRBJ2-1	large	TGTGCCAGCAGCTATGAGACTAGCGGGAGAAACAATGAGCAGTTCTTC	CASSYETSGRNNEQFF
TRBV7-2	NA	TRBJ2-7	once	TGTGCCAGCAGCTTAGGATATTACGAGCAGTACTTC	CASSLGYYEQYF